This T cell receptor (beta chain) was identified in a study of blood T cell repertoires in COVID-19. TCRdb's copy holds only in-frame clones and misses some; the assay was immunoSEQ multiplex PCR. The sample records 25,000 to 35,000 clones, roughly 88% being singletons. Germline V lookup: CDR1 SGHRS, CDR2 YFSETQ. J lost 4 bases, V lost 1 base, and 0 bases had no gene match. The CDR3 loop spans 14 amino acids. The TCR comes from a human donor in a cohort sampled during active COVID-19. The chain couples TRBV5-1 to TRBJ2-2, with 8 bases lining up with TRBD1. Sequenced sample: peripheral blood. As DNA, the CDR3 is TGCGCCAGCAGCTTGCAGGGGGCCACCGGGGAGCTGTTTTTT. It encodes CASSLQGATGELFF.